The 21 T cell receptor beta chains presented below share a single source sample, sequenced in a study of T-cell memory formation after mild COVID-19. From the 5' RACE reads, TCRdb called clonotypes with MiXCR, one entry per CDR3 protein. The table lists roughly 280,000 distinct CDR3 sequences, 16% of them singletons, with 22% in the top ten. The sequencing input was PBMCs or a T cell subset sorted from them (not recorded which). The source of these receptors is a man aged 18-30 years who had mild COVID-19 (a few samples of this study predate the infection). Cell type and time point are not known.

This clonotype was detected ten times or more. V and J are TRBV29-1 and TRBJ2-1, with D tentatively TRBD1 (6 bases). This CDR3 is built from 14 residues. CDR1 is SQVTM, CDR2 ANQGSEA, per germline. Trimming shortened V by 1 base and J by 5 bases, and 12 bases separated the two germline ends. This CDR3 is CSVEAGQNNNEQFF. CDR3 DNA: TGCAGCGTTGAAGCTGGACAGAACAACAATGAGCAGTTCTTC.

The chain recombines TRBV23-1 with TRBJ1-1, with a possible D match to TRBD1 (5 bases). TRBV23-1 is designated an ORF whose function remains uncertain. The CDR3 consists of 14 residues. V lost 6 bases and J 3 bases, leaving 14 bases between the germline ends. CDR3 bases: TGCGCCAGCAGGAACAGGAAAGGATACACTGAAGCTTTCTTT. Residues: CASRNRKGYTEAFF.

The chain links TRBV5-1 to TRBJ2-2; 9 positions agree with TRBD1. Trimming cost V 4 bases and J 5 bases; bases outside gene matches: 3. In germline, CDR1 is SGHRS, CDR2 YFSETQ. The CDR3 has 14 residues. The DNA of the CDR3 is TGCGCCAGCAGCAACGGACAGGGGACCGGGGAGCTGTTTTTT. This sequence encodes CASSNGQGTGELFF.

This clonotype was counted between two and nine times. The chain is built from TRBV6-5 and TRBJ1-2; 9 positions match TRBD1. Germline loops: CDR1 MNHEY, CDR2 SVGAGI. J was trimmed by 8 bases and V by 4 bases; bases with no gene match: 14. The CDR3 covers 16 residues. CDR3 protein: CASSSPGQGTPGGYTF. The CDR3 bases are TGTGCCAGCAGTTCACCGGGACAGGGTACACCGGGGGGCTACACCTTC.

This clonotype came up many times. One end of the junction does not line up with germline, which may come from a read error. The rearrangement uses TRBV4-1 and TRBJ2-1; the D call may be TRBD1 or TRBD2 (6 bases each). The V gene's germline CDR1 is MGHRA and CDR2 YSYEKL. CDR3 size: 16 residues. CDR3 amino acids: CASTQGGTGRYNEQFF. Here the CDR3 DNA reads TGCGCCAGCACCCAAGGGGGGACGGGGCGGTACAATGAGCAGTTCTTC.

This clonotype was seen a handful of times. The J gene is TRBJ2-3, the V gene TRBV11-2, with TRBD1 identical over 8 bases. Germline V gene sequence: CDR1 SGHAT, CDR2 FQNNGV. The CDR3 spans 17 residues. Germline trimming cut 5 bases from V and 6 bases from J; bases unmatched to any gene: 16. DNA of the CDR3: TGTGCCAGCAGCCCCCCGTGGGGACAGGCGCGTTACGATACGCAGTATTTT. Protein: CASSPPWGQARYDTQYF. The full variable domain, in which reference TRBV11-2 and TRBJ2-3 provide the parts outside the CDR3, is EAGVAQSPRYKIIEKRQSVAFWCNPISGHATLYWYQQILGQGPKLLIQFQNNGVVDDSQLPKDRFSAERLKGVDSTLKIQPAKLEDSAVYLCASSPPWGQARYDTQYFGPGTRLTVL.

This clonotype was observed a few times. The chain links TRBV14 to TRBJ1-2; D is possibly TRBD1 (5 bases). This CDR3 spans 12 amino acids. The V end was cut by 1 base, the J end by 8 bases, with 8 bases between. Germline V CDR1 and CDR2: SGHDN, FVKESK. CDR3 amino acids: CASSQVGLGYTF. The CDR3 bases are TGTGCCAGCAGCCAAGTGGGGCTCGGCTACACCTTC.

This clonotype was seen many times. The chain joins TRBV5-1 to TRBJ2-3; D remains ambiguous. Trimming cost V 4 bases and J 0 bases, with 9 bases left between them. The CDR3 is made up of 14 amino acids. Germline CDR1 is SGHRS and CDR2 is YFSETQ. The CDR3 spells CASSPNFSTDTQYF. In nucleotides, the CDR3 is TGCGCCAGCAGCCCCAACTTCAGCACAGATACGCAGTATTTT.

The J gene is TRBJ2-5, the V gene TRBV4-2, with 14 positions matching TRBD2. This CDR3 comprises 20 residues. The V gene's germline CDR1 is LGHNA and CDR2 YNFKEQ. V gave up 0 bases and J gave up 1 base; unmatched junction bases: 10. In nucleotides, the CDR3 is TGTGCCAGCAGCCAAGAGGCCAGGGGGACTAGCGGGGGTAGCCAAGAGACCCAGTACTTC. This sequence encodes CASSQEARGTSGGSQETQYF.

The CDR3 loop is CASRGGQGYGYTF. The CDR3 DNA follows: TGTGCCAGCAGGGGGGGACAGGGCTATGGCTACACCTTC. The rearrangement uses TRBV11-2 and TRBJ1-2; TRBD1 agrees at 9 bases. This CDR3 has 13 amino acids. Germline V gene lookup returns CDR1 SGHAT and CDR2 FQNNGV. J lost 4 bases, V lost 6 bases, and 3 bases had no gene match.

The CDR3 DNA sequence: TGCAGCACTGCCACTAACACTGAAGCTTTCTTT. Amino acids: CSTATNTEAFF. The J gene is TRBJ1-1, the V gene TRBV29-1; D call uncertain. CDR1 and CDR2 (germline): SQVTM, ANQGSEA. This CDR3 spans 11 amino acids. Trimming took 8 bases from V and 2 from J, leaving 9 bases between them.

CDR3 sequence reads: CATSRDMGLAASSSYNEQFF. CDR3 bases: TGTGCCACCAGCAGAGACATGGGACTAGCGGCTTCAAGCTCCTACAATGAGCAGTTCTTC. The genes are TRBV15 and TRBJ2-1; 11 nucleotides match TRBD2. Germline V gene sequence: CDR1 LNHNV, CDR2 YYDKDF (reference sequence). This CDR3 region has 20 residues. V lost 0 bases and J lost 0; bases outside the gene matches: 10.

The table lists this clonotype with a few counts. The chain employs TRBV12-3 or TRBV12-4 and TRBJ1-5; D possibly corresponds to TRBD1 (5 bases). Trimming shortened V by 6 bases and J by 7 bases, and 22 bases separated the two germline ends. The CDR3 is made up of 16 amino acids. The CDR3 DNA sequence: TGTGCCAGCAGGGGGGACGAAGATCCGGACCACCAGCCCCAGCATTTT. Protein sequence: CASRGDEDPDHQPQHF.

Regarding this clonotype: Compared with germline, one end of the junction differs, possibly owing to a read error. The chain is built from TRBV11-2 and TRBJ2-7, with unresolved D. The germline V gene has CDR1 SGHAT and CDR2 FQNNGV. The CDR3 sequence is 13 residues long. The CDR3 is CASSLVTDGRRRF. DNA of the CDR3: TGTGCCAGCAGCCTTGTTACGGACGGTCGGAGACGCTTC.

The genes are TRBV24-1 and TRBJ2-1, with D maybe TRBD1 (5 bases). V was cut by 5 bases and J by 0 bases, with 13 bases left in between. Germline CDR1 is KGHDR and CDR2 is SFDVKD. The CDR3 loop spans 16 amino acids. The CDR3: CATSAPGQGSYNEQFF. The CDR3 DNA reads as TGTGCCACCAGTGCCCCTGGGCAGGGCTCCTACAATGAGCAGTTCTTC.

This clonotype is medium-sized. The rearrangement uses TRBV12-3 or TRBV12-4 and TRBJ1-1; D is unresolved. V was trimmed by 6 bases and J by 0 bases, leaving 8 bases between them. The CDR3 sequence is 13 residues long. The CDR3 nucleotides are TGTGCCAGCAGGAAAAAAATGAACACTGAAGCTTTCTTT. Protein product: CASRKKMNTEAFF.

The V call is TRBV20-1, the J call TRBJ2-5; 7 bases line up with TRBD2. Trimming at V came to 6 bases and at J to 2 bases, leaving 3 bases not matched to a gene. The CDR3 is made up of 12 amino acids. Germline CDR1 DFQATT, CDR2 SNEGSKA (reference sequence). The CDR3: CSAKRGQETQYF. Here the CDR3 DNA reads TGCAGTGCAAAGCGGGGACAAGAGACCCAGTACTTC.

This clonotype was observed a handful of times. This CDR3 reads CSVEGGLAVNEQFF. CDR3 coding DNA: TGCAGCGTTGAAGGGGGACTAGCGGTTAATGAGCAGTTCTTC. The chain is built from TRBV29-1 and TRBJ2-1; the match to TRBD2 covers 11 bases. The V gene end was trimmed by 1 base and the J gene end by 7 bases; junction bases not matched to a gene: 3. The germline gives CDR1 SQVTM, CDR2 ANQGSEA. The CDR3 runs to 14 residues.

The DNA of the CDR3 is TGTGCCAGCAGCGCCAACTACGAGCAGTACTTC. Protein product: CASSANYEQYF. This chain connects TRBV6-5 to TRBJ2-7; no clear D. This CDR3 is built from 11 residues. The V and J ends lost 6 bases and 3 bases respectively, with 6 bases between them. The germline V gene encodes CDR1 MNHEY and CDR2 SVGAGI.

This clonotype has ten or more counts. The chain carries TRBV9 and TRBJ2-3, with a possible D match to TRBD2 (6 bases). The V gene lost 4 bases and the J gene lost 6 bases, with 18 bases spanning the gap. CDR3 length: 15 amino acids. Germline V gives CDR1 SGDLS, CDR2 YYNGEE. The CDR3 nucleotides are TGTGCCAGCAGCTCAACCGGGACTCCTATGGATACGCAGTATTTT. It translates to CASSSTGTPMDTQYF.

The V gene is TRBV2, the J gene TRBJ2-2, with D perhaps matching TRBD1 or TRBD2 (5 bases each). CDR1 and CDR2 from the germline V gene are SNHLY and FYNNEI. This CDR3 has 15 amino acids. V was cut by 5 bases and J by 3 bases, with 13 bases left in between. CDR3 sequence: CASSRQGRDTGELFF. The CDR3 coding sequence is TGTGCCAGCAGTCGGCAGGGACGCGACACCGGGGAGCTGTTTTTT.